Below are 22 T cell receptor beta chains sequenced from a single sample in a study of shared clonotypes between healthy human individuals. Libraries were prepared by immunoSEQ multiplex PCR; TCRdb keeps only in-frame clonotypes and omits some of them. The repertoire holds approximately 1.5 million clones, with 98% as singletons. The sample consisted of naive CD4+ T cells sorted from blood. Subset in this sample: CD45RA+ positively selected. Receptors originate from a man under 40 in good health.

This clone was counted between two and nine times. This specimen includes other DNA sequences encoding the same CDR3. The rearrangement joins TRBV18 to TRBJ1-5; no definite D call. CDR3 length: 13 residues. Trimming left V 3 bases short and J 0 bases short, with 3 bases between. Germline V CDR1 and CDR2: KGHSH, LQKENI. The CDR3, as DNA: TGTGCCAGCTCACCGAATAGCAATCAGCCCCAGCATTTT. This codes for CASSPNSNQPQHF.

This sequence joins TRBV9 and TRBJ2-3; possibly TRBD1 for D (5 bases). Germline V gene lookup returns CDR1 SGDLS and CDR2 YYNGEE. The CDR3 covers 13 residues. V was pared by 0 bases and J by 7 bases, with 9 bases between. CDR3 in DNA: TGTGCCAGCAGCGTAGCCTGGGGCCATACGCAGTATTTT. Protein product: CASSVAWGHTQYF.

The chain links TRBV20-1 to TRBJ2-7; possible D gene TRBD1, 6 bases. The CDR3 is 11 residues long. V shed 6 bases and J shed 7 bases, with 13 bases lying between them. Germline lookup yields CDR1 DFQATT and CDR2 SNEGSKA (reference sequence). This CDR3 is CSAPRGEEQYF. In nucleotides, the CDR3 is TGCAGTGCACCCAGGGGAGAGGAGCAGTACTTC.

The CDR3 is CASSLMLDSGELFF. The CDR3 coding sequence is TGTGCCAGCAGCTTAATGCTCGACTCCGGGGAGCTGTTTTTT. The J gene is TRBJ2-2, the V gene TRBV7-3, with D hard to call. The germline CDR1 and CDR2 sequences are SGHTA and FQGTGA. This CDR3 has 14 residues. V was pared by 1 base and J by 6 bases, with 9 bases between.

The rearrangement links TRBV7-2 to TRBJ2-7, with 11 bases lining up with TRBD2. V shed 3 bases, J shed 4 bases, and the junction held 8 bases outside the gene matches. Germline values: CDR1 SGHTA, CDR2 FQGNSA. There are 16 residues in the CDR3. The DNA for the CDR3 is TGTGCCAGCAGCTTTACTAGCGGGAGTGAAGGGTACGAGCAGTACTTC. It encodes CASSFTSGSEGYEQYF.

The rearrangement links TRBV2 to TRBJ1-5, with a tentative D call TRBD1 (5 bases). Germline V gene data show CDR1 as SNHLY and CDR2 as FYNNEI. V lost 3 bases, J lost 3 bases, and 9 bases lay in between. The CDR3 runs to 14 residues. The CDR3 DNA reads TGTGCCAGCAGTGATAGCAGGGTCAATCAGCCCCAGCATTTT. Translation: CASSDSRVNQPQHF. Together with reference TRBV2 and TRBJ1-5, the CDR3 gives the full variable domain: EPEVTQTPSHQVTQMGQEVILRCVPISNHLYFYWYRQILGQKVEFLVSFYNNEISEKSEIFDDQFSVERPDGSNFTLKIRSTKLEDSAMYFCASSDSRVNQPQHFGDGTRLSIL.

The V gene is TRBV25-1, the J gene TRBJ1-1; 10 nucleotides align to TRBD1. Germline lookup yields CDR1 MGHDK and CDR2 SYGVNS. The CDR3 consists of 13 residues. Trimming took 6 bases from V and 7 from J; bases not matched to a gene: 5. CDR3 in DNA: TGTGCCAGCAGCGGGACAGGGGTGGTTGAAGCTTTCTTT. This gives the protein CASSGTGVVEAFF.

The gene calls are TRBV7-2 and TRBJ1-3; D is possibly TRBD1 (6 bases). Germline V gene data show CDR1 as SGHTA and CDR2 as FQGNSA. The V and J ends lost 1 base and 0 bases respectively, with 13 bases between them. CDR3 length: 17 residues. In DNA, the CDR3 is TGTGCCAGCAGCTTAGAAATCCGACAGGACTCTGGAAACACCATATATTTT. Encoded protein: CASSLEIRQDSGNTIYF.

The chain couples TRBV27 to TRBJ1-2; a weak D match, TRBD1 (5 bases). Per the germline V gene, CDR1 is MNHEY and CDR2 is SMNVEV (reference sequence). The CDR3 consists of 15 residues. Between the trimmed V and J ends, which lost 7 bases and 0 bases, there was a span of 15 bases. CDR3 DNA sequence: TGTGCCAGCACTGGCGGGGGAGGTTCTAACTATGGCTACACCTTC. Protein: CASTGGGGSNYGYTF.

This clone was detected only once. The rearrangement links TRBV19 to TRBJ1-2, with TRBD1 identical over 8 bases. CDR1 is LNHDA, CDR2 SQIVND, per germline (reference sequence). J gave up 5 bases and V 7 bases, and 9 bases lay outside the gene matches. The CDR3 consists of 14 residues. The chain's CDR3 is CASTLGQGSYGYTF. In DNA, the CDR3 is TGTGCCAGTACTCTCGGACAGGGTAGTTATGGCTACACCTTC. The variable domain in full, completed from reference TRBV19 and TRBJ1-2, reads DGGITQSPKYLFRKEGQNVTLSCEQNLNHDAMYWYRQDPGQGLRLIYYSQIVNDFQKGDIAEGYSVSREKKESFPLTVTSAQKNPTAFYLCASTLGQGSYGYTFGSGTRLTVV.

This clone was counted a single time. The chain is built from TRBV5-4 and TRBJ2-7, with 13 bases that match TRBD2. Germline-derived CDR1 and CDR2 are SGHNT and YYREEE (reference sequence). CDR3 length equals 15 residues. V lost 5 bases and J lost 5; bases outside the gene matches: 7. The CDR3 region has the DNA TGTGCCAGCAGACTAGCGGGAGGGCCAGTCGACGAGCAGTACTTC. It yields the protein CASRLAGGPVDEQYF.

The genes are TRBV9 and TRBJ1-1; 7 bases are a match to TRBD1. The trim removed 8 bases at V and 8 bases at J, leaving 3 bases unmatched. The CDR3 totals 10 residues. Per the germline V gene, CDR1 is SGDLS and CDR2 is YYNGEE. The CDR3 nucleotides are TGTGCCAGAGAGGACAGGGAAGCTTTCTTT. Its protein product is CAREDREAFF.

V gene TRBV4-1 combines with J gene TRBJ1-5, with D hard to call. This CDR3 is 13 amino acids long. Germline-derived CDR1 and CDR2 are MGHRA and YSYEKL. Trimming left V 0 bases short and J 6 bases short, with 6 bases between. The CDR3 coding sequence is TGCGCCAGCAGCCAAGATTGGGGTCAGCCCCAGCATTTT. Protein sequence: CASSQDWGQPQHF.

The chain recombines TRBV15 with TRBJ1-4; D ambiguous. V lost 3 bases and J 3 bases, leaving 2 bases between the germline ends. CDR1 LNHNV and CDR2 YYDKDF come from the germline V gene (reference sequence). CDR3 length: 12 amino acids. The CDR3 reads CATSRANEKLFF. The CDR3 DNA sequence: TGTGCCACCAGCAGGGCTAATGAAAAACTGTTTTTT.

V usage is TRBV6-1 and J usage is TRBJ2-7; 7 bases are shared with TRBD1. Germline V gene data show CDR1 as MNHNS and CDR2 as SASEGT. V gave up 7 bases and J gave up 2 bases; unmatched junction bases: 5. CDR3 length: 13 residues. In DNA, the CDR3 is TGTGCCAGCAAAAGAACAGGGGCCTACGAGCAGTACTTC. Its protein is CASKRTGAYEQYF.

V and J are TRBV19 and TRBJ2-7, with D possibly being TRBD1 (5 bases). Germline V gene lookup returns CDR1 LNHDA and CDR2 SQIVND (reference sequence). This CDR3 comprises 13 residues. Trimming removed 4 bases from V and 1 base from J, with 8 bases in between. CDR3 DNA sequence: TGTGCCAGTAGTAAGGACACGTCCTACGAGCAGTACTTC. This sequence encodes CASSKDTSYEQYF.

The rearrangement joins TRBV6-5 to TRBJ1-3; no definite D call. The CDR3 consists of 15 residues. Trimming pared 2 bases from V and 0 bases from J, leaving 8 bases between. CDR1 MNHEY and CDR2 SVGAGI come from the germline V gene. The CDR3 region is CASSYGLSSGNTIYF. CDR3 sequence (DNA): TGTGCCAGCAGTTACGGCCTCAGCTCTGGAAACACCATATATTTT.

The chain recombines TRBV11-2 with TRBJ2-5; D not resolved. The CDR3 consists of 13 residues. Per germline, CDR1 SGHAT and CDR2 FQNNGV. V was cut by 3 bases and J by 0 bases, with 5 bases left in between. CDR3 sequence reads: CASSFRDQETQYF. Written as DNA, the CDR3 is TGTGCCAGCAGCTTTCGAGACCAAGAGACCCAGTACTTC.

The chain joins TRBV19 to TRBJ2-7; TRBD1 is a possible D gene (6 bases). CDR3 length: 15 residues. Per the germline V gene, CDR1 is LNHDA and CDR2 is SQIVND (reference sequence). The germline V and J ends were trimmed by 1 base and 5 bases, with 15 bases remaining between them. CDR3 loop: CASSIALAGVHEQYF. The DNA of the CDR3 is TGTGCCAGTAGTATAGCCCTCGCAGGGGTCCACGAGCAGTACTTC. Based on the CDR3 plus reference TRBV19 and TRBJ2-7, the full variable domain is DGGITQSPKYLFRKEGQNVTLSCEQNLNHDAMYWYRQDPGQGLRLIYYSQIVNDFQKGDIAEGYSVSREKKESFPLTVTSAQKNPTAFYLCASSIALAGVHEQYFGPGTRLTVT.

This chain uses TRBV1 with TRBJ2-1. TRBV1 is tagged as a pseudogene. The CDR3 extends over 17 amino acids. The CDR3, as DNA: TGCACCAGCAGCCACCTCGGCGTAGGCGTGGGCTACAATGAGCAGTTCTTC. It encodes CTSSHLGVGVGYNEQFF.

CDR3 protein: CASSHNTDTQYF. DNA for the CDR3: TGTGCCAGCAGTCATAACACAGATACGCAGTATTTT. V is TRBV27 and J is TRBJ2-3; D is undetermined. The V end was cut by 5 bases, the J end by 2 bases, with 5 bases between. The CDR3 runs 12 residues. In germline, CDR1 is MNHEY, CDR2 SMNVEV (reference sequence).

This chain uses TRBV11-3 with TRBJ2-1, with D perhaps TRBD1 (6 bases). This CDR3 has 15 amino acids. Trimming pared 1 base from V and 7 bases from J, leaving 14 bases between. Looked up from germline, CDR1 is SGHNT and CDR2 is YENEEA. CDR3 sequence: CASSLGLGRGNEQFF. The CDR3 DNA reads TGTGCCAGCAGCTTAGGGTTAGGCAGGGGAAATGAGCAGTTCTTC.